Detailed here is one T cell receptor beta chain. Participants comprised healthy donors of bone marrow. This record comes from a study of cytomegalovirus exposure and HLA in healthy donors. Researchers ran the PCR with 60 Vbeta and 13 Jbeta primers. Repertoires were generated with immunoSEQ multiplex PCR, while TCRdb's copy carries only in-frame clones and drops some. Among around 110,000 clones listed, 74% were seen once. Germline trimming cut 3 bases from V and 5 bases from J; bases unmatched to any gene: 12. CDR1 SGHDT and CDR2 YYEEEE come from the germline V gene. This CDR3 region has 18 residues. The source of this sequence is a man younger than 45 in good health and CMV-seropositive. The chain links TRBV5-6 to TRBJ2-5, with 14 positions matching TRBD2. Sequenced input: PBMCs. CDR3 sequence: CASSSKSGLAGDPETQYF. The CDR3 nucleotides are TGTGCCAGCAGCTCGAAGTCGGGACTAGCGGGGGATCCCGAGACCCAGTACTTC.